This TCR beta chain was recovered during a study of T cells after posttransplantation cyclophosphamide. Points from the study as a whole: Donor-recipient repertoire similarity was low at 1-2 months, rising over year one. Blood and skin or GI T cell repertoires showed limited TRB overlap. After PTCy, TRB diversity resembled that of CNI/methotrexate controls.

The data were produced by immunoSEQ multiplex PCR, yet TCRdb's version contains in-frame clones alone and is incomplete. The sample includes some 43,000 clones, none of them occurring once. Ten or more counts support this clone. Its specificity is not known. CDR1 MNHNS and CDR2 SASEGT come from the germline V gene. The V gene lost 6 bases and the J gene lost 4 bases, with 12 bases spanning the gap. The CDR3 spans 13 residues. Peripheral blood was collected from the related graft donor on the marrow donation day. V usage is TRBV6-1 and J usage is TRBJ1-2, with a possible D match to TRBD1 (5 bases). The sample consisted of PBMCs. This sequence originates from a man aged 40-50 years in good health, CMV-negative, and a related stem cell transplant donor. The CDR3 protein is CASSARQPYGYTF. DNA for the CDR3: TGTGCCAGCAGCGCCCGACAGCCCTATGGCTACACCTTC.